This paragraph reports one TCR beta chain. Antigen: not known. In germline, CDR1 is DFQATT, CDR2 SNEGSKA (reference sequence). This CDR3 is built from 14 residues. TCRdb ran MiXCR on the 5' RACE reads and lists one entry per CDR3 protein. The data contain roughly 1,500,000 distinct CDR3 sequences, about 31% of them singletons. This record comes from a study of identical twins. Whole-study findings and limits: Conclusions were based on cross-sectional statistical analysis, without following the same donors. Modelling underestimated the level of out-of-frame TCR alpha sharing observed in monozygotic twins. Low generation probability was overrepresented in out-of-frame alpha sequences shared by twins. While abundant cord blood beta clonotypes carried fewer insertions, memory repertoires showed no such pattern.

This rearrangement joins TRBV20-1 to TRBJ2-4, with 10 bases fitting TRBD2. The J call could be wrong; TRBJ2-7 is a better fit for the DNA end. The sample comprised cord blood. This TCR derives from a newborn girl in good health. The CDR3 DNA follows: TGCAGTGCTAAACTAGCGGGGACCATCTACGAGCAGTACTTC. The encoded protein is CSAKLAGTIYEQYF.